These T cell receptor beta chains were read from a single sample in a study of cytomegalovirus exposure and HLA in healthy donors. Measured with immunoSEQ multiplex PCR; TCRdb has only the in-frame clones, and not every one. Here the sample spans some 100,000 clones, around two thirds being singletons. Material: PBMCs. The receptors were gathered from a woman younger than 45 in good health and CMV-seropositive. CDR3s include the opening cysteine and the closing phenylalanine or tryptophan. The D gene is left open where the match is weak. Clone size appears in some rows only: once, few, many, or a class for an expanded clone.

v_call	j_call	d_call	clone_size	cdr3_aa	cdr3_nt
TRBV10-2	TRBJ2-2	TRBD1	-	CASRAGGNTGELFF	TGCGCCAGCAGGGCAGGGGGAAACACCGGGGAGCTGTTTTTT
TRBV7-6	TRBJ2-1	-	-	CASSLEYAGNEQFF	TGTGCCAGCAGCTTAGAGTACGCGGGCAATGAGCAGTTCTTC
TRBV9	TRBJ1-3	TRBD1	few	CASSVAQGAVGNTIYF	TGTGCCAGCAGCGTAGCTCAGGGGGCCGTTGGAAACACCATATATTTT
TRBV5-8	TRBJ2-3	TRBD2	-	CASRPGGYTDTQYF	TGTGCCAGCAGACCGGGGGGGTACACAGATACGCAGTATTTT
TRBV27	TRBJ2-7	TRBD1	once	CASGTGGEQYF	TGTGCCAGCGGGACAGGGGGCGAGCAGTACTTC
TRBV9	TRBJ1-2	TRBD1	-	CASSATGGAPYGYTF	TGTGCCAGCAGCGCCACAGGGGGCGCTCCCTATGGCTACACCTTC
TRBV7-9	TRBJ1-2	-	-	CASSLVPGSDYGYTF	TGTGCCAGCAGTCTTGTTCCGGGGTCCGACTATGGCTACACCTTC
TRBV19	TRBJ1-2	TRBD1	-	CASSPRGTGGQYGYTF	TGTGCCAGTAGTCCACGAGGGACAGGGGGCCAATATGGCTACACCTTC
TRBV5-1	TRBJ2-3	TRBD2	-	CASSLATSGPQGTDTQYF	TGCGCCAGCAGCTTGGCGACTAGCGGTCCCCAAGGTACAGATACGCAGTATTTT
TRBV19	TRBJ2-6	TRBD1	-	CATQGLNGANVLTF	TGTGCCACACAGGGGCTAAATGGGGCCAACGTCCTGACTTTC
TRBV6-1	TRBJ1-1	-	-	CASSEWGLGAFF	TGTGCCAGCAGTGAGTGGGGCCTGGGGGCTTTCTTT
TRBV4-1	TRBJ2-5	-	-	CASSHRAAGETQYF	TGCGCCAGCAGCCATAGGGCAGCGGGAGAGACCCAGTACTTC
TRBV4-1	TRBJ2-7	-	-	CASSPTIGQQYEQYF	TGCGCCAGCAGCCCTACAATTGGACAGCAGTACGAGCAGTACTTC
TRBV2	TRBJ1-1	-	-	CASRADRLSDEAFF	TGTGCCAGCAGGGCCGACAGGCTATCGGATGAAGCTTTCTTT
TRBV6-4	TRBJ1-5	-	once	CASSPTETQPQHF	TGTGCCAGCAGTCCTACAGAGACTCAGCCCCAGCATTTT
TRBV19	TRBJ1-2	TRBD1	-	CASRSGQGGNYGYTF	TGTGCCAGTAGATCCGGACAGGGGGGTAACTATGGCTACACCTTC
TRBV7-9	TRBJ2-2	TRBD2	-	CASSLVPAGARTGELFF	TGTGCCAGCAGCTTAGTTCCAGCGGGGGCGAGAACCGGGGAGCTGTTTTTT
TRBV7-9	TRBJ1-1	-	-	CASSAQREREAFF	TGTGCCAGCAGCGCCCAGAGGGAGCGTGAAGCTTTCTTT
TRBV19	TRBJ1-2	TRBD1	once	CASSPTGSGYTF	TGTGCCAGTTCCCCGACAGGGAGCGGCTACACCTTC
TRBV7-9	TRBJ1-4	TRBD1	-	CASSPPTGVGEKLFF	TGTGCCAGCAGCCCCCCGACAGGGGTCGGTGAAAAACTGTTTTTT
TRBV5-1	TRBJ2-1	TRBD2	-	CATSPGLAGGSSYNEQFF	TGCGCCACATCCCCGGGACTAGCGGGGGGGAGCTCCTACAATGAGCAGTTCTTC
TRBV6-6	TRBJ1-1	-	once	CASSVRNTEAFF	TGTGCCAGCAGCGTCAGGAACACTGAAGCTTTCTTT
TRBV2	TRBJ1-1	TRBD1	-	CASRGQGATEAFF	TGTGCCAGCAGAGGACAGGGGGCTACTGAAGCTTTCTTT
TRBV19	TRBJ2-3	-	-	CASSIPPGDTQYF	TGTGCCAGTAGTATCCCCCCCGGAGATACGCAGTATTTT
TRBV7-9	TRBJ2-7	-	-	CASSLGSNYYEQYF	TGTGCCAGCAGCTTAGGATCGAACTACTACGAGCAGTACTTC
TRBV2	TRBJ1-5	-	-	CASRYGQQPQHF	TGTGCCAGCAGATACGGACAGCAGCCCCAGCATTTT
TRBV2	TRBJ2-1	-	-	CASSELIGQPLYNEQFF	TGTGCCAGCAGTGAATTGATTGGGCAGCCACTCTACAATGAGCAGTTCTTC
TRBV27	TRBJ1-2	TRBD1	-	CASSPSTGVGSGYTF	TGTGCCAGCAGTCCCTCGACAGGGGTAGGGTCTGGCTACACCTTC
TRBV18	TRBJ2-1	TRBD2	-	CASSRSSGGFSYNEQFF	TGTGCCAGCTCAAGATCTAGCGGGGGTTTCTCCTACAATGAGCAGTTCTTC
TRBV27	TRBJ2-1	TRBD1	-	CASSFRRGQLTDNEQFF	TGTGCCAGCAGCTTCCGCCGGGGACAGTTGACTGACAATGAGCAGTTCTTC
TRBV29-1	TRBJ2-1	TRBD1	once	CSVSPKTGTGTYNEQFF	TGCAGCGTTTCACCCAAGACCGGGACAGGGACCTACAATGAGCAGTTCTTC
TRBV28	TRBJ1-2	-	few	CASSFTGGTPRYGYTF	TGTGCCAGCAGCTTCACGGGGGGGACCCCTCGTTATGGCTACACCTTC
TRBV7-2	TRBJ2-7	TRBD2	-	CASSLKRGSGEQYF	TGTGCCAGCAGCTTGAAGCGGGGGAGCGGCGAGCAGTACTTC
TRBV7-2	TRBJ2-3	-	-	CASSTPGLGTDTQYF	TGTGCCAGCAGCACTCCGGGACTGGGCACAGATACGCAGTATTTT
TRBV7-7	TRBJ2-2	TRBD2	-	CASRSSGFTGELFF	TGTGCCAGCAGGTCTAGCGGGTTCACCGGGGAGCTGTTTTTT
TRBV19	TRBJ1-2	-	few	CASSIVGGSNYGYTF	TGTGCCAGTAGTATAGTAGGGGGATCGAACTATGGCTACACCTTC
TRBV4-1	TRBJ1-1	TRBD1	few	CASSQEQGDEAFF	TGCGCCAGCAGCCAAGAACAGGGGGACGAAGCTTTCTTT
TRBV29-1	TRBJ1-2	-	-	CSVEGGYGYGYPF	TGCAGCGTTGAGGGGGGATACGGCTATGGCTACCCCTTC
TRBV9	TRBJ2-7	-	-	CASSVAQGYEQYF	TGTGCCAGCAGCGTAGCACAGGGCTACGAGCAGTACTTC
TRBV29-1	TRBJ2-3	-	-	CSAKTGGGAADF	TGCAGCGCCAAGACCGGTGGAGGGGCGGCGGATTTT
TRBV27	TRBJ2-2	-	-	CASSDYIGTSTGELFF	TGTGCCAGCAGCGATTATATAGGGACAAGCACCGGGGAGCTGTTTTTT
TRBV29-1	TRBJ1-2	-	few	CSYLPSRFGGYTF	TGCAGCTATCTCCCCTCGAGGTTTGGTGGCTACACCTTC
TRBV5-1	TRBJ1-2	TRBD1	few	CASSAGQNYGYTF	TGCGCCAGCAGCGCGGGACAGAACTATGGCTACACCTTC
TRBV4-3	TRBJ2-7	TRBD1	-	CASSQGSATGLTYEQYF	TGCGCCAGCAGCCAAGGTTCCGCGACAGGGCTGACCTACGAGCAGTACTTC
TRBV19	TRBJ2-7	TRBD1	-	CASSSAGQGAGYEQYF	TGTGCCAGTAGTTCAGCCGGACAGGGGGCGGGGTACGAGCAGTACTTC
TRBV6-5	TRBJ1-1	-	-	CASRRTAKIEAFF	TGTGCCAGCAGGCGGACTGCGAAGATTGAAGCTTTCTTT
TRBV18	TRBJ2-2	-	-	CASSPRQDLAGELFF	TGTGCCAGCTCACCCCGACAGGATTTGGCCGGGGAGCTGTTTTTT
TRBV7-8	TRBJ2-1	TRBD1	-	CASITGTGSYNEQFF	TGTGCCAGCATCACCGGGACAGGGTCCTACAATGAGCAGTTCTTC
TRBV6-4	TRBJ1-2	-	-	CASSAGQFYGYTF	TGTGCCAGCAGTGCCGGACAGTTCTATGGCTACACCTTC
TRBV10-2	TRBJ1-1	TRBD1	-	CATTDRGGSTEAFF	TGCGCCACCACGGACAGGGGTGGGAGCACTGAAGCTTTCTTT
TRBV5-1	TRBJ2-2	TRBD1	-	CASSWGQDTGELFF	TGCGCCAGCAGCTGGGGACAGGACACCGGGGAGCTGTTTTTT
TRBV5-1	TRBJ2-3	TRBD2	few	CASSPTSGGAGTDTQYF	TGCGCCAGCAGCCCGACTAGCGGGGGGGCCGGCACAGATACGCAGTATTTT
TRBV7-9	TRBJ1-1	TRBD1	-	CASSSDRGGSEAFF	TGTGCCAGCAGCTCGGACAGGGGGGGAAGTGAAGCTTTCTTT
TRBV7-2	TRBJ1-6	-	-	CASSLQGWGNSPLHF	TGTGCCAGCAGCTTACAGGGATGGGGTAATTCACCCCTCCACTTT